A selection of T cell receptor beta chains follows, all from one sample in a study of shared clonotypes between healthy human individuals. Only in-frame clones appear in the TCRdb table, and some are missing; sequencing was by immunoSEQ multiplex PCR. The sample contains some 2.1 million clones, 93% of which appear only once. The sequenced material came from naive CD8+ T cells from PBMCs. The receptors here all came from a man aged 18 to 29 in good health. Some clones in this sample may be carry-over from other donors' samples. Each CDR3 is given with its conserved first and last residue. Fields, in order: CDR3 protein, CDR3 DNA, J gene, V gene, D gene, clone size. A D gene is named only where the DNA matches it firmly. Clone size is shown for a subset of rows, as once, few, many or a class of expanded clone.

CSVVWGYSEAFF | TGCAGCGTTGTTTGGGGTTATTCTGAAGCTTTCTTT | TRBJ1-1 | TRBV29-1 | NA | NA
CASSNPMLGGGATYNEQFF | TGTGCCAGCAGCAACCCCATGCTGGGGGGCGGGGCGACCTACAATGAGCAGTTCTTC | TRBJ2-1 | TRBV7-9 | NA | NA
CAIRSGYGYTF | TGTGCCATCAGGAGTGGATATGGCTACACCTTC | TRBJ1-2 | TRBV19 | NA | once
CASSDRGVVYEQYF | TGTGCCAGCAGTGACAGGGGGGTAGTATACGAGCAGTACTTC | TRBJ2-7 | TRBV27 | TRBD1 | NA
CASSSRTSGRTGELFF | TGTGCCAGCAGCTCCCGGACTAGCGGACGAACCGGGGAGCTGTTTTTT | TRBJ2-2 | TRBV11-3 | TRBD2 | NA
CASSLQVGLASYEQYF | TGTGCCAGTAGTCTCCAGGTGGGACTAGCTTCCTACGAGCAGTACTTC | TRBJ2-7 | TRBV19 | TRBD2 | once
CASSLGTSGRETQYF | TGTGCCAGCAGTTTAGGGACTAGCGGGAGAGAGACCCAGTACTTC | TRBJ2-5 | TRBV27 | TRBD2 | NA
CSAPPPGLGYGHTF | TGCAGCGCTCCTCCACCGGGATTAGGATATGGCCACACCTTC | TRBJ1-2 | TRBV29-1 | NA | NA
CASSLGGVISTEAFF | TGTGCCAGCAGCTTAGGGGGAGTAATATCCACTGAAGCTTTCTTT | TRBJ1-1 | TRBV7-2 | NA | NA
CASRSGGGVIQYF | TGTGCCAGTAGATCAGGGGGTGGTGTCATTCAGTACTTC | TRBJ2-4 | TRBV19 | TRBD1 | NA
CASSPRQGSYTGELFF | TGTGCCAGCAGCCCGAGACAGGGGTCCTACACCGGGGAGCTGTTTTTT | TRBJ2-2 | TRBV7-9 | TRBD1 | NA
CASSVLLGADSPLHF | TGTGCCAGCAGTGTTCTCTTGGGCGCGGATTCACCCCTCCACTTT | TRBJ1-6 | TRBV6-5 | NA | NA
CASSPGRVLRETQYF | TGTGCCAGCAGCCCTGGGCGGGTTCTCCGGGAGACCCAGTACTTC | TRBJ2-5 | TRBV7-9 | NA | NA
CASSFRGNEQFF | TGTGCCAGCAGTTTCAGGGGCAATGAGCAGTTCTTC | TRBJ2-1 | TRBV27 | NA | NA
CASSPRTNEQFF | TGTGCCAGCAGCCCGCGGACCAATGAGCAGTTCTTC | TRBJ2-1 | TRBV9 | NA | NA
CAISTGTSGTDTQYF | TGTGCCATCAGCACCGGGACTAGCGGCACAGATACGCAGTATTTT | TRBJ2-3 | TRBV10-3 | TRBD2 | NA
CASSRDSLHQAFF | TGTGCCAGCAGCAGGGACAGTCTGCACCAAGCTTTCTTT | TRBJ1-1 | TRBV11-2 | TRBD1 | NA
CASSLVTGDPYEQYF | TGTGCCAGCAGCTTGGTGACAGGGGATCCCTACGAGCAGTACTTC | TRBJ2-7 | TRBV5-8 | TRBD1 | NA
CASSPDFTDTQYF | TGTGCCAGCAGCCCGGACTTCACAGATACGCAGTATTTT | TRBJ2-3 | TRBV7-6 | NA | NA
CASGTGTSGRSYNEQFF | TGCGCCAGCGGAACAGGAACTAGCGGGAGATCCTACAATGAGCAGTTCTTC | TRBJ2-1 | TRBV23-1 | TRBD2 | NA
CAIGGQVNTEAFF | TGTGCCATTGGGGGACAGGTGAACACTGAAGCTTTCTTT | TRBJ1-1 | TRBV10-3 | TRBD1 | NA
CASSIGGGIYEQYF | TGTGCCAGTAGTATCGGCGGCGGAATCTACGAGCAGTACTTC | TRBJ2-7 | TRBV19 | NA | once
CASSLGPSYEQYF | TGTGCCAGCAGCCTAGGCCCCTCCTACGAGCAGTACTTC | TRBJ2-7 | TRBV13 | NA | NA
CASSYSVLTEGAFF | TGTGCCAGCAGTTACTCGGTCTTAACCGAGGGAGCTTTCTTT | TRBJ1-1 | TRBV6-6 | NA | NA
CASSQDRRTGTDTQYF | TGCGCCAGCAGCCAAGATAGGCGAACAGGGACAGATACGCAGTATTTT | TRBJ2-3 | TRBV4-1 | NA | once
CASSYSTDEQFF | TGTGCCAGCAGTTACTCCACGGATGAGCAGTTCTTC | TRBJ2-1 | TRBV6-5 | NA | NA
CASGDTNYGYTF | TGTGCCAGCGGCGACACCAACTATGGCTACACCTTC | TRBJ1-2 | TRBV27 | NA | NA
CASSLKFNTEAFF | TGTGCCAGCAGCTTAAAGTTTAACACTGAAGCTTTCTTT | TRBJ1-1 | TRBV7-3 | NA | NA
CASSLGIGSGHSGANVLTF | TGTGCCAGCAGCTTGGGGATTGGTTCGGGCCACTCTGGGGCCAACGTCCTGACTTTC | TRBJ2-6 | TRBV5-6 | NA | NA
CASSLYGGMNTEAFF | TGTGCCAGCAGCTTATATGGGGGCATGAACACTGAAGCTTTCTTT | TRBJ1-1 | TRBV11-2 | NA | NA
CASSLNKDYEQYF | TGTGCCAGCAGTTTAAATAAGGATTACGAGCAGTACTTC | TRBJ2-7 | TRBV28 | NA | NA
CASSPRGYEQYF | TGTGCCAGCTCACCTCGGGGTTACGAGCAGTACTTC | TRBJ2-7 | TRBV18 | NA | NA
CASSPERGNYGYTF | TGCGCCAGCAGCCCTGAACGGGGTAACTATGGCTACACCTTC | TRBJ1-2 | TRBV4-1 | NA | NA
CASSIRGTGINQPQHF | TGTGCCAGTAGTATTCGCGGGACAGGGATTAATCAGCCCCAGCATTTT | TRBJ1-5 | TRBV19 | TRBD1 | NA
CASSLGLVLNYGYTF | TGTGCCAGCAGCTTAGGTCTGGTCCTTAACTATGGCTACACCTTC | TRBJ1-2 | TRBV11-2 | NA | NA
CASSVAGGSNQPQHF | TGTGCCAGCAGCGTAGCCGGTGGGAGCAATCAGCCCCAGCATTTT | TRBJ1-5 | TRBV9 | NA | NA